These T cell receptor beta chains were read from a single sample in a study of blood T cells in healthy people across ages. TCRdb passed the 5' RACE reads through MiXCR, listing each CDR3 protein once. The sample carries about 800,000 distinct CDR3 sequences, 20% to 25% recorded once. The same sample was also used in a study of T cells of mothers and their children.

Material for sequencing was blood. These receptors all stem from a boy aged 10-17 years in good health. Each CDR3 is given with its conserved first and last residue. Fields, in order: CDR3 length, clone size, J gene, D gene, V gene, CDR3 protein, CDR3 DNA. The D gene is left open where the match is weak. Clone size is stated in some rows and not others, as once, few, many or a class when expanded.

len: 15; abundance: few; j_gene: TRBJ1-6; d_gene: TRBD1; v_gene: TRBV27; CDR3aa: CASSLEGQENSPLHF; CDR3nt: TGTGCCAGCAGTTTAGAGGGACAGGAGAATTCACCCCTCCACTTT
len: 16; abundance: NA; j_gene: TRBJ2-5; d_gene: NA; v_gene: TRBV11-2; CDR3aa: CASRRNGGPVQETQYF; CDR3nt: TGTGCCAGCAGACGAAACGGGGGGCCAGTCCAAGAGACCCAGTACTTC
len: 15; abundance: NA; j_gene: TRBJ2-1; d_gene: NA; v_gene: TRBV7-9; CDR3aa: CASSFNSRLYNEQFF; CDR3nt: TGTGCCAGCAGCTTCAATTCAAGGCTATACAATGAGCAGTTCTTC
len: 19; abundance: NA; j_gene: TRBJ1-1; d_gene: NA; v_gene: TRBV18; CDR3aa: CASSPSRPEIPPLNTEAFF; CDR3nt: TGTGCCAGCTCACCCTCCCGGCCGGAGATCCCCCCTCTTAACACTGAAGCTTTCTTT
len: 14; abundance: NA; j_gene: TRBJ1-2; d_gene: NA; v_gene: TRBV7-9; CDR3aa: CASSLDTLWVGYTF; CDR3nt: TGTGCCAGCAGCCTGGACACACTCTGGGTTGGCTACACCTTC
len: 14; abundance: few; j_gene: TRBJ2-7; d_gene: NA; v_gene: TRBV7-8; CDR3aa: CASSLDRKAYEQYF; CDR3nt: TGTGCCAGCAGCTTAGACAGAAAAGCCTACGAGCAGTACTTC
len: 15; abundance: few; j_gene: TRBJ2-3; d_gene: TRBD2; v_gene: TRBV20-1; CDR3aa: CSAETGTNPGDTQYF; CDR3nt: TGCAGTGCTGAAACCGGGACTAACCCGGGGGATACGCAGTATTTT
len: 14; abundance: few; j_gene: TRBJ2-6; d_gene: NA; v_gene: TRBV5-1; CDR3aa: CASSTKTGANVLTF; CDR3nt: TGCGCCAGCAGCACAAAGACTGGGGCCAACGTCCTGACTTTC
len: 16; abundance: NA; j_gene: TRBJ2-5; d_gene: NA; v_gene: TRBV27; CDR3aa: CASSRLTGSVGETQYF; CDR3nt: TGTGCCAGCAGTAGGCTTACGGGTTCGGTAGGGGAGACCCAGTACTTC
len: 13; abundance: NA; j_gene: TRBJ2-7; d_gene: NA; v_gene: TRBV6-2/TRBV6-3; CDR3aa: CASSYSGAYEQYF; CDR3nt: TGTGCCAGCAGTTACTCCGGCGCCTACGAGCAGTACTTC
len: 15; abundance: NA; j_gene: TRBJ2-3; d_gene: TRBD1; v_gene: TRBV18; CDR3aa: CASSPQGASTDTQYF; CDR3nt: TGTGCCAGCTCACCTCAGGGGGCAAGCACAGATACGCAGTATTTT
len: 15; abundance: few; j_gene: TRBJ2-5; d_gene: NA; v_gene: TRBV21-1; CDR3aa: CASSKDAGSKETQYF; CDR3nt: TGTGCCAGCAGCAAAGACGCCGGATCGAAAGAGACCCAGTACTTC
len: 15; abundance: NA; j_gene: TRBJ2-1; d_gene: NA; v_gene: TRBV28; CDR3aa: CASSLYVTRMNEQFF; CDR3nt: TGTGCCAGCAGTTTATATGTGACTAGGATGAATGAGCAGTTCTTC
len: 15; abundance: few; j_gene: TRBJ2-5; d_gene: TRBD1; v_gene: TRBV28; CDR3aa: CASSPDPGQGETQYF; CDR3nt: TGTGCCAGCAGCCCAGACCCGGGACAGGGTGAGACCCAGTACTTC
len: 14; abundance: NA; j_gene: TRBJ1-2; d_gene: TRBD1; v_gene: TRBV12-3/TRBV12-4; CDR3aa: CASSSGQGAQGYTF; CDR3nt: TGTGCCAGCAGTTCCGGACAGGGGGCGCAGGGCTACACCTTC
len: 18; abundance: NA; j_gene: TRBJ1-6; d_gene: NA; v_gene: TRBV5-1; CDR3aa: CASSLGEWSRGYNPPLHF; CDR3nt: TGCGCCAGCAGCTTGGGGGAGTGGTCCAGGGGCTATAATCCACCCCTCCACTTT
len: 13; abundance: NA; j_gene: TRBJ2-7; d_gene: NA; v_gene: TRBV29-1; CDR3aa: CSTIDLYTYEQYF; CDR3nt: TGCAGCACCATCGACTTATACACCTACGAGCAGTACTTC
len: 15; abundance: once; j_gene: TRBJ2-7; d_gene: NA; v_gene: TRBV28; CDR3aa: CASSLRDMSSYEQYF; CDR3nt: TGTGCCAGCAGTCTCCGGGACATGAGCTCCTACGAGCAGTACTTC
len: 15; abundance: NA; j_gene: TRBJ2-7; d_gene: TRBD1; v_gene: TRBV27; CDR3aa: CASSLSTGFIYEQYF; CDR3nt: TGTGCCAGCAGTTTATCGACAGGGTTTATCTACGAGCAGTACTTC
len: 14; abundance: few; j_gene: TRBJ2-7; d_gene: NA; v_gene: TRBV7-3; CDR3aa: CASSTDRGGYEQYF; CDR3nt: TGTGCCAGCAGCACCGACAGGGGAGGGTACGAGCAGTACTTC
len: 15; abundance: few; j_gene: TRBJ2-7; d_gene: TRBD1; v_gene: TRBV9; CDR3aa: CASSVGQGVAYEQYF; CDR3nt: TGTGCCAGCAGCGTAGGGCAGGGGGTCGCCTACGAGCAGTACTTC
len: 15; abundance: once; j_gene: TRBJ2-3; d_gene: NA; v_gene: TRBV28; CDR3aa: CASTRTGSHTDTQYF; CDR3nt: TGTGCCAGCACTAGGACCGGGTCCCACACAGATACGCAGTATTTT
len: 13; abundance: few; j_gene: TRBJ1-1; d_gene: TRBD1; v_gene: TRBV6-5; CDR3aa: CASRRGPGTEAFF; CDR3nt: TGTGCCAGCAGAAGGGGGCCGGGCACTGAAGCTTTCTTT
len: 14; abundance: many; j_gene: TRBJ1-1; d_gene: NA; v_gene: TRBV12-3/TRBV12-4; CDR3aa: CASSLQRVNTEAFF; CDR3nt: TGTGCCAGCAGTTTACAGAGGGTGAACACTGAAGCTTTCTTT
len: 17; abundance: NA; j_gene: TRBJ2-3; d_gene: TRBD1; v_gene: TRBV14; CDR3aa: CASSQVLGVRGTDTQYF; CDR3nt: TGTGCCAGCAGCCAAGTCCTAGGCGTCAGGGGGACGGATACGCAGTATTTT
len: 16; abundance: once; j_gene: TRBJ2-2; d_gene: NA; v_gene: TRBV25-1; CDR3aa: CASSVSETANTGELFF; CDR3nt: TGTGCCAGCAGTGTTTCCGAGACTGCAAACACCGGGGAGCTGTTTTTT
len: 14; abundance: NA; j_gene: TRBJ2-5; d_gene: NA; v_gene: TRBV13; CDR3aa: CASSLMLYQETQYF; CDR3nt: TGTGCCAGCAGCCTTATGCTTTACCAAGAGACCCAGTACTTC
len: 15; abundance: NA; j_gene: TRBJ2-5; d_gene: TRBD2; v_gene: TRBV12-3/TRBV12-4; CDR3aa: CASSLVGGNSETQYF; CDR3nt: TGTGCCAGCAGTTTAGTGGGGGGGAATTCGGAGACCCAGTACTTC
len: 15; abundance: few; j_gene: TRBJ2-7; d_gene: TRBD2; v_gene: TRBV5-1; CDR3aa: CASSLAWEGRNEQYF; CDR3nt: TGCGCCAGCAGCTTGGCCTGGGAGGGAAGGAACGAGCAGTACTTC
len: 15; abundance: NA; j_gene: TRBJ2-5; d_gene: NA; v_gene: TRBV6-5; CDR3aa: CASSYAWDYQETQYF; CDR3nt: TGTGCCAGCAGTTACGCCTGGGACTACCAAGAGACCCAGTACTTC
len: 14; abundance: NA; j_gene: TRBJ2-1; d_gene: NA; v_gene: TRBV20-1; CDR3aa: CSARGREFYNEQFF; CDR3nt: TGCAGTGCTAGAGGTCGGGAGTTCTACAATGAGCAGTTCTTC
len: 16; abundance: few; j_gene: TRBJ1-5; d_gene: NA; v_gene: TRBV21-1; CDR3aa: CASSKVGQGFYQPQHF; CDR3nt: TGTGCCAGCAGCAAAGTGGGACAGGGGTTCTATCAGCCCCAGCATTTT
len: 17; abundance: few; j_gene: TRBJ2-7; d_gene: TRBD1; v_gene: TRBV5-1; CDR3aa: CASSLGGTVPLSYEQYF; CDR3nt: TGCGCCAGCAGCTTGGGTGGGACAGTTCCTCTCTCCTACGAGCAGTACTTC